Following are 30 T cell receptor beta chains from one sample sequenced in a study of T cell responses to AZD1222 COVID-19 vaccine. The protocol was immunoSEQ multiplex PCR, while the TCRdb copy is restricted to in-frame clones and leaves out a portion. This table holds approximately 110,000 clones, 88% found once. Specimen: peripheral blood, collected on day 0 of AZD1222 vaccination. The receptors derive from an adult in good health.

The chain's CDR3 is CASTRGDTGELFF. The CDR3 nucleotides are TGCGCCAGCACCCGCGGGGACACCGGGGAGCTGTTTTTT. V and J are TRBV5-1 and TRBJ2-2; possibly TRBD2 for D (6 bases). Deletions cut 6 bases from V and 3 bases from J, with 9 bases between. This CDR3 contains 13 residues. From germline, CDR1 is SGHRS and CDR2 YFSETQ.

V gene TRBV7-3 combines with J gene TRBJ2-1; 13 bases line up with TRBD2. Trimming took 4 bases from V and 3 from J; bases not matched to a gene: 0. The length of the CDR3 is 15 residues. In germline, CDR1 is SGHTA, CDR2 FQGTGA. Here the CDR3 reads CASSWTSGSYNEQFF. The CDR3 DNA reads TGTGCCAGCAGCTGGACTAGCGGGAGCTACAATGAGCAGTTCTTC.

J is TRBJ1-3 and V is TRBV6-5; D is possibly TRBD1 (5 bases). The CDR3 length is 13 residues. Deletions cut 11 bases from V and 4 bases from J, with 15 bases between. Germline V lookup: CDR1 MNHEY, CDR2 SVGAGI. CDR3 loop: CASGRGTGNTIYF. The CDR3 DNA sequence: TGTGCCTCGGGGAGGGGTACCGGAAACACCATATATTTT.

The V gene is TRBV28, the J gene TRBJ1-4; D is unresolved. This CDR3 is 12 amino acids long. Germline V gene lookup returns CDR1 MDHEN and CDR2 SYDVKM. Trimming stripped 6 bases from V and 8 bases from J, with 10 bases between. CDR3 in amino acids: CASRDTKEKLFF. The DNA of the CDR3 is TGTGCCAGCAGGGATACAAAGGAAAAACTGTTTTTT.

The V call is TRBV30, the J call TRBJ1-4; the D is unclear. The V and J ends lost 0 bases and 5 bases respectively, with 7 bases between them. Germline CDR1 is GTSNPN and CDR2 is SVGIG (reference sequence). The CDR3 is 13 amino acids. The CDR3 coding sequence is TGTGCCTGGAGTGTACGAGAAAATGAAAAACTGTTTTTT. This codes for CAWSVRENEKLFF.

V usage is TRBV5-4 and J usage is TRBJ2-5; TRBD2 matches 11 bases. V lost 4 bases, J lost 3 bases, and 2 bases stayed unmatched. The CDR3 is 14 residues long. CDR1 and CDR2 from the germline V gene are SGHNT and YYREEE (reference sequence). CDR3 amino acids: CASSGGLAEETQYF. CDR3 nucleotide sequence: TGTGCCAGCAGCGGGGGACTAGCGGAAGAGACCCAGTACTTC.

This clone was seen only once. The V call is TRBV4-2, the J call TRBJ1-4, with D possibly matching TRBD1 (5 bases). Germline CDR1 is LGHNA and CDR2 is YNFKEQ. The V gene lost 2 bases and the J gene lost 7 bases, with 17 bases spanning the gap. The CDR3 has 16 residues. The CDR3 loop is CASSQSKGATTEKLFF. The CDR3 DNA reads as TGTGCCAGCAGCCAAAGTAAAGGGGCGACAACTGAAAAACTGTTTTTT.

The J gene is TRBJ2-5, the V gene TRBV5-3, with 8 nucleotides matching TRBD1. TRBV5-3 is an open reading frame, and its role is uncertain. The CDR3 runs to 18 residues. Trimming took 1 base from V and 2 from J; bases not matched to a gene: 13. CDR3: CARSLRTWTGPLQETQYF. For the CDR3, the DNA is TGTGCCAGAAGCTTGCGAACATGGACAGGGCCTCTTCAAGAGACCCAGTACTTC.

V and J are TRBV11-3 and TRBJ2-7, with D perhaps matching TRBD1 (6 bases). Germline CDR1 SGHNT, CDR2 YENEEA. Trimming cost V 4 bases and J 6 bases, with 10 bases left between them. This CDR3 contains 12 residues. CDR3 sequence: CASSSQGTEQYF. Written as DNA, the CDR3 is TGTGCCAGCAGCTCACAGGGAACCGAGCAGTACTTC. Filled out from reference TRBV11-3 and TRBJ2-7, the complete variable domain reads EAGVVQSPRYKIIEKKQPVAFWCNPISGHNTLYWYLQNLGQGPELLIRYENEEAVDDSQLPKDRFSAERLKGVDSTLKIQPAELGDSAVYLCASSSQGTEQYFGPGTRLTVT.

V and J are TRBV14 and TRBJ2-7; 11 nucleotides line up with TRBD2. CDR1 is SGHDN and CDR2 is FVKESK in the germline V gene. The CDR3 spans 16 residues. The junction had 8 bases not matched to a gene; V was cut back by 5 bases and J by 2 bases. CDR3 bases: TGTGCCAGCAGCTACCTCGGGACTAGCGGCGCCTACGAGCAGTACTTC. Translated: CASSYLGTSGAYEQYF.

The chain combines TRBV6-5 with TRBJ2-7, with 8 bases aligning to TRBD1. Germline CDR1 is MNHEY and CDR2 is SVGAGI. V lost 4 bases to trimming and J lost 5 bases; unmatched junction nucleotides: 4. The CDR3 totals 13 residues. CDR3 in amino acids: CASSWTGQNEQYF. CDR3 nucleotide sequence: TGTGCCAGCAGTTGGACAGGGCAGAACGAGCAGTACTTC.

This clone occurred once. The chain uses TRBV5-1 and TRBJ1-2; 9 bases agree with TRBD1. Per the germline V gene, CDR1 is SGHRS and CDR2 is YFSETQ. J gave up 1 base and V 4 bases, and 5 bases lay outside the gene matches. The CDR3 is 15 residues long. The CDR3 nucleotides read TGCGCCAGCAGCCCCGGGACAGGGTTTAACTATGGCTACACCTTC. Translating it yields CASSPGTGFNYGYTF.

The chain couples TRBV7-9 to TRBJ2-7; TRBD1 matches 7 bases. The germline CDR1 and CDR2 sequences are SEHNR and FQNEAQ (reference sequence). The CDR3 extends over 14 amino acids. The V gene end was trimmed by 2 bases and the J gene end by 5 bases; junction bases not matched to a gene: 6. The DNA for the CDR3 is TGTGCCAGCAGCTTAAACCGACAGGGCCACGAGCAGTACTTC. Translated: CASSLNRQGHEQYF.

The V and J genes are TRBV14 and TRBJ2-3; 10 nucleotides agree with TRBD2. CDR1 is SGHDN, CDR2 FVKESK, per germline. V trimming: 4 bases; J trimming: 7 bases; junction bases outside the gene matches: 5. This CDR3 comprises 14 residues. CDR3 DNA: TGTGCCAGCAGCCCCCGACTAGCGGGTAATACGCAGTATTTT. Its protein product is CASSPRLAGNTQYF.

The chain recombines TRBV18 with TRBJ2-1, with 14 bases that match TRBD2. CDR1 is KGHSH, CDR2 LQKENI, per germline. The junction had 2 bases not matched to a gene; V was cut back by 5 bases and J by 5 bases. This CDR3 comprises 15 residues. CDR3 DNA sequence: TGTGCCAGCTCATCGGGACTAGCGGGAGACAATGAGCAGTTCTTC. It encodes CASSSGLAGDNEQFF.

This chain links TRBV2 with TRBJ2-7, with a tentative D call TRBD2 (6 bases). This CDR3 spans 12 amino acids. The germline V and J ends were trimmed by 8 bases and 6 bases, with 14 bases remaining between them. Germline V CDR1 and CDR2: SNHLY, FYNNEI. The DNA of the CDR3 is TGTGCCAGCTGGGAGGCCTCCCTCGAGCAGTACTTC. Translating gives CASWEASLEQYF.

J is TRBJ2-1 and V is TRBV27; D uncertain. CDR1 is MNHEY, CDR2 SMNVEV, per germline (reference sequence). The CDR3 sequence is 15 residues long. The V end was cut by 3 bases, the J end by 4 bases, with 13 bases between. The CDR3 nucleotides are TGTGCCAGCAGTTTCGGGCCCCAGACTTACAATGAGCAGTTCTTC. This encodes CASSFGPQTYNEQFF.

The CDR3 is CASSQRALGQGVLVYEQYF. The DNA for the CDR3 is TGTGCCAGCAGCCAAAGGGCCTTGGGACAGGGGGTTTTAGTCTACGAGCAGTACTTC. V gene TRBV14 combines with J gene TRBJ2-7, with TRBD1 identical over 11 bases. This CDR3 is built from 19 residues. The V segment lost 2 bases and the J segment 3 bases; nucleotides outside the gene matches: 15. CDR1 is SGHDN, CDR2 FVKESK, per germline.

The V gene is TRBV5-4, the J gene TRBJ2-7; D ambiguous. This CDR3 has 12 residues. Trimming shortened V by 3 bases and J by 4 bases, and 8 bases separated the two germline ends. Germline V gene lookup returns CDR1 SGHNT and CDR2 YYREEE (reference sequence). The CDR3 DNA follows: TGTGCCAGCAGCTACCACAGTTACGAGCAGTACTTC. Its protein product is CASSYHSYEQYF.

Details on this clone: A much more abundant neighbour one base away suggests this may be a read error. V gene TRBV27 combines with J gene TRBJ1-3; a possible D gene is TRBD1 (5 bases). The CDR3 is 16 amino acids. CDR1 MNHEY and CDR2 SMNVEV come from the germline V gene (reference sequence). V was shortened by 6 bases and J by 7 bases, with 22 bases between the two germline ends. DNA for the CDR3: TGTGCCAGCAGGAGGGGAGGGGCGGGCCGAGGGAACACCATATATTTT. Translating gives CASRRGGAGRGNTIYF.

J is TRBJ2-7 and V is TRBV28; 8 nucleotides line up with TRBD1. Germline V gene data show CDR1 as MDHEN and CDR2 as SYDVKM. V was clipped by 7 bases and J by 5 bases; unmatched bases: 13. This CDR3 has 15 amino acids. CDR3 coding DNA: TGTGCCAGCACCCCGGCAGGGGGCGCAGTCCACGAGCAGTACTTC. It encodes CASTPAGGAVHEQYF.

This clone turned up a few times. J is TRBJ1-6 and V is TRBV3-1 (or the pseudogene TRBV3-2); D is undetermined. The CDR3 loop spans 15 amino acids. Deletions cut 1 base from V and 4 bases from J, with 8 bases between. Germline CDR1 LGHDT, CDR2 YNNKEL (reference sequence). DNA of the CDR3: TGTGCCAGCAGCCAAGGAGTCCGGTATAATTCACCCCTCCACTTT. This translates into CASSQGVRYNSPLHF.

The gene calls are TRBV11-2 and TRBJ2-1; D call uncertain. CDR3 length: 13 residues. V lost 2 bases, J lost 0 bases, and 2 bases lay in between. Looked up from germline, CDR1 is SGHAT and CDR2 is FQNNGV. The DNA for the CDR3 is TGTGCCAGCAGCTTACACTCCTACAATGAGCAGTTCTTC. This sequence encodes CASSLHSYNEQFF.

This rearrangement joins TRBV28 to TRBJ1-1; TRBD1 matches 9 bases. CDR3 length: 15 residues. Germline V gives CDR1 MDHEN, CDR2 SYDVKM. V dropped 0 bases and J dropped 2; count of bases not matched to a gene: 1. CDR3 sequence (DNA): TGTGCCAGCAGTTTATGGGGACAGGGTAACACTGAAGCTTTCTTT. Translation: CASSLWGQGNTEAFF.

The V and J genes are TRBV21-1 and TRBJ2-7; TRBD2, the D gene given by the table, was not confirmed from the DNA. TRBV21-1 constitutes a pseudogene. The CDR3 is 13 residues long. The CDR3 DNA reads as TGTGCCAGCCCGGCACTAGCGGGATTTAAGCAGTACTTC. Encoded protein: CASPALAGFKQYF.

The rearrangement joins TRBV5-1 to TRBJ2-1; TRBD1 matches 9 bases. CDR3 length: 17 amino acids. J was trimmed by 4 bases and V by 0 bases; bases with no gene match: 8. Looked up from germline, CDR1 is SGHRS and CDR2 is YFSETQ. For the CDR3, the DNA is TGCGCCAGCAGCTTGGTGTCCGGGACAGGGAAATACAATGAGCAGTTCTTC. This gives the protein CASSLVSGTGKYNEQFF.

The gene calls are TRBV6-4 and TRBJ2-4, with unresolved D. Germline CDR1 MRHNA, CDR2 SNTAGT. Between the trimmed V and J ends, which lost 2 bases and 1 base, there was a span of 6 bases. The CDR3 extends over 14 amino acids. The CDR3 nucleotides are TGTGCCAGCAGTGACACCTCGGCCAAAAACATTCAGTACTTC. Amino acid sequence: CASSDTSAKNIQYF.

The genes are TRBV24-1 and TRBJ2-3, with 14 nucleotides matching TRBD2. Germline loops: CDR1 KGHDR, CDR2 SFDVKD. CDR3 length equals 18 residues. J lost 2 bases, V lost 4 bases, and 7 bases had no gene match. The CDR3 loop is CATSDPGLAGDNTDTQYF. CDR3 bases: TGTGCCACCAGTGACCCGGGACTAGCGGGAGATAACACAGATACGCAGTATTTT.

V and J are TRBV5-1 and TRBJ2-1, with a tentative D call TRBD1 (8 bases). V was shortened by 4 bases and J by 1 base, with 18 bases between the two germline ends. In germline, CDR1 is SGHRS, CDR2 YFSETQ. The CDR3 spans 17 residues. Written as DNA, the CDR3 is TGCGCCAGCAGCACCCCCTCACAGGGGGGGTCCTACAATGAGCAGTTCTTC. It specifies CASSTPSQGGSYNEQFF.

The chain is built from TRBV4-2 and TRBJ1-4; no definite D call. The V gene's germline CDR1 is LGHNA and CDR2 YNFKEQ. V was clipped by 0 bases and J by 0 bases, with 11 bases between them. The CDR3 length is 17 residues. This chain's CDR3 is CASSQESGRPTNEKLFF. CDR3 DNA sequence: TGTGCCAGCAGCCAAGAGTCAGGCCGACCAACTAATGAAAAACTGTTTTTT.